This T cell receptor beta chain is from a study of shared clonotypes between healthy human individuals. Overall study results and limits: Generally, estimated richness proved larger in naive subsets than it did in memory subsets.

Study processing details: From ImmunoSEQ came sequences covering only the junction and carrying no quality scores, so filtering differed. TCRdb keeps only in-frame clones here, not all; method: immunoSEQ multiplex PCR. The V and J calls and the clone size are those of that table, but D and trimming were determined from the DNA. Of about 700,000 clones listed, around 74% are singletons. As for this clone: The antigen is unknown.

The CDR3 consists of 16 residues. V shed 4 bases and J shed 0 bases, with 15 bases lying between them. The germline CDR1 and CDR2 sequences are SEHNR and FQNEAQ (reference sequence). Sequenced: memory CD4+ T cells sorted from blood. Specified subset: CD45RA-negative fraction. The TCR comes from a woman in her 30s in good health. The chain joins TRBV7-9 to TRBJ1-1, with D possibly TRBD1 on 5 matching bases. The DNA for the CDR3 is TGTGCCAGCAGCTCCGAAGGTCGGGGACTGAACACTGAAGCTTTCTTT. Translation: CASSSEGRGLNTEAFF.